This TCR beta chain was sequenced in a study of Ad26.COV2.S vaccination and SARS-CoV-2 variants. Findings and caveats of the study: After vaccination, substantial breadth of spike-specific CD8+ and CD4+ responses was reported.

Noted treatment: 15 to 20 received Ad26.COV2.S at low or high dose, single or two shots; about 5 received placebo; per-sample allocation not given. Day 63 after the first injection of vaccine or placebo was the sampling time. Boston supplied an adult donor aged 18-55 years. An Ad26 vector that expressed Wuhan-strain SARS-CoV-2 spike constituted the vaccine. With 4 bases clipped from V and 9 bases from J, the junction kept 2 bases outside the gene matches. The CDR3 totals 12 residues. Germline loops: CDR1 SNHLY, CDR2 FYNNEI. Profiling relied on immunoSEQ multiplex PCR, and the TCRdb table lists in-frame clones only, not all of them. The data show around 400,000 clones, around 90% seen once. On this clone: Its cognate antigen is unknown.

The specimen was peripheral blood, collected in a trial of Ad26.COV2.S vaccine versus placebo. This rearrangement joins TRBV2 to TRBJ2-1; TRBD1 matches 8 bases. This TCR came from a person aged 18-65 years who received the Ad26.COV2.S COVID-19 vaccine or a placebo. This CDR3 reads CASSVRGLEQFF. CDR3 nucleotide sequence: TGTGCCAGCAGTGTCAGGGGGCTTGAGCAGTTCTTC. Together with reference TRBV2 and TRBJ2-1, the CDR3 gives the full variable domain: EPEVTQTPSHQVTQMGQEVILRCVPISNHLYFYWYRQILGQKVEFLVSFYNNEISEKSEIFDDQFSVERPDGSNFTLKIRSTKLEDSAMYFCASSVRGLEQFFGPGTRLTVL.